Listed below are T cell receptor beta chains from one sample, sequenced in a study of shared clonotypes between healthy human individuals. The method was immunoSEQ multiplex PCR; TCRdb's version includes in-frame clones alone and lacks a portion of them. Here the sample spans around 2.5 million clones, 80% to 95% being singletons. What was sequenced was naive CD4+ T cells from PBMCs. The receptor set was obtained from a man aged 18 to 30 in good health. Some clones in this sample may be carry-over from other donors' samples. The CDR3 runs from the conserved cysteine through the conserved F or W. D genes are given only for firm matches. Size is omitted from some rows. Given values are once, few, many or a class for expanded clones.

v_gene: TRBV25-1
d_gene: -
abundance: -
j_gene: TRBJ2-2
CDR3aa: CASSESPATGELFF
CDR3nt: TGTGCCAGCAGTGAATCTCCGGCCACCGGGGAGCTGTTTTTT

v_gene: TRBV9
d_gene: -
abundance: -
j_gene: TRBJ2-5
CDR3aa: CASSVSAQETQYF
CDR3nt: TGTGCCAGCAGCGTATCGGCGCAAGAGACCCAGTACTTC

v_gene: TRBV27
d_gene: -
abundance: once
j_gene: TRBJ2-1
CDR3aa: CASSLYSGGGNEQFF
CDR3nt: TGTGCCAGCAGTTTATACTCTGGGGGTGGGAATGAGCAGTTCTTC

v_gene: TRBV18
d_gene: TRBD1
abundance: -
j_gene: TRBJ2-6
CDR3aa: CASSPGQGLSGANVLTF
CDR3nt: TGTGCCAGCTCACCGGGACAGGGCCTATCTGGGGCCAACGTCCTGACTTTC

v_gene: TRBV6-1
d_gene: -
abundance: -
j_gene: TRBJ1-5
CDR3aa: CASSDRLQPQHF
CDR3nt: TGTGCCAGCAGTGATAGGTTGCAGCCCCAGCATTTT

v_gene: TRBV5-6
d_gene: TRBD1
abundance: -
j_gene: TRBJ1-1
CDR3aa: CASSLGGQGDTEAFF
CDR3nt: TGTGCCAGCAGCTTGGGGGGACAGGGGGACACTGAAGCTTTCTTT

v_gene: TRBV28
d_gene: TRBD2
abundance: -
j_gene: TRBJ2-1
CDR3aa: CASMGGRASGYNEQFF
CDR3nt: TGTGCCAGCATGGGGGGGAGGGCCAGTGGATACAATGAGCAGTTCTTC

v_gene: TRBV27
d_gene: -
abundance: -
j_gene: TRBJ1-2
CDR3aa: CASSFVSRTAVYGYTF
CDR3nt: TGTGCCAGCAGTTTTGTGTCCAGGACGGCAGTTTATGGCTACACCTTC

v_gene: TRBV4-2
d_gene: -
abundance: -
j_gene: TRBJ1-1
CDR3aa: CASSQVVGLNTEAFF
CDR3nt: TGTGCCAGCAGCCAAGTTGTGGGACTGAACACTGAAGCTTTCTTT

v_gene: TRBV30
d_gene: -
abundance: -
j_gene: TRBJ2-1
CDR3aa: CAWGKSSNSYNEQFF
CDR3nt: TGTGCCTGGGGCAAGTCCTCTAACTCCTACAATGAGCAGTTCTTC

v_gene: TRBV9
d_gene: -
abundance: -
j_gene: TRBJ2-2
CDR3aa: CATNRGAPGELFF
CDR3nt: TGTGCCACCAACCGGGGGGCGCCCGGGGAGCTGTTTTTT

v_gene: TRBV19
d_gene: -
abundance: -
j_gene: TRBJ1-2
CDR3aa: CASRTPGRPYGYTF
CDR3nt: TGTGCCAGTAGAACCCCCGGGAGACCTTATGGCTACACCTTC

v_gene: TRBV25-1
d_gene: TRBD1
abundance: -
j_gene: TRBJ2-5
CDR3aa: CASSNRDRRGETQYF
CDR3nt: TGTGCCAGCAGTAACCGGGACAGGAGGGGAGAGACCCAGTACTTC

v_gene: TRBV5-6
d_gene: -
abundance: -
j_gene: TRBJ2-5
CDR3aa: CASSLRAGRETQYF
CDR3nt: TGTGCCAGCAGCTTGAGGGCCGGACGGGAGACCCAGTACTTC

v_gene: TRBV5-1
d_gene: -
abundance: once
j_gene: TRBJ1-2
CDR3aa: CASSLGWGDHYGYTF
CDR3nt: TGCGCCAGCAGCTTGGGATGGGGGGACCACTATGGCTACACCTTC

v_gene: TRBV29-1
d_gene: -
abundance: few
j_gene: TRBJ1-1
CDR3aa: CSVRTVNTEAFF
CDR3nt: TGCAGCGTCCGGACAGTGAACACTGAAGCTTTCTTT

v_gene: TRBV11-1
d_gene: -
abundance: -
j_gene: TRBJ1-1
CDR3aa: CASSSLAGETEAFF
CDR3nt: TGTGCCAGCAGCTCCTTAGCAGGGGAGACTGAAGCTTTCTTT

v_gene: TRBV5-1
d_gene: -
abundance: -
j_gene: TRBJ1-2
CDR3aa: CASSLSSDYGYTF
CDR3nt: TGCGCCAGCAGCTTGAGTTCAGATTATGGCTACACCTTC

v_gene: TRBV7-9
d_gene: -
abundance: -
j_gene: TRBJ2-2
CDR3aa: CASSFDRNTGELFF
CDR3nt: TGTGCCAGCAGCTTTGACAGGAACACCGGGGAGCTGTTTTTT

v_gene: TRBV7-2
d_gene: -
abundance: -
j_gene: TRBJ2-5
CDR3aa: CASSLGGGLAGETQYF
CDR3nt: TGTGCCAGCAGCTTAGGAGGGGGCTTAGCGGGAGAGACCCAGTACTTC

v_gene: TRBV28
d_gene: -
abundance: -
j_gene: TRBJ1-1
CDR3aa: CASSFRRAPRDTEAFF
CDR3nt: TGTGCCAGCAGTTTCCGAAGGGCCCCGCGGGACACTGAAGCTTTCTTT

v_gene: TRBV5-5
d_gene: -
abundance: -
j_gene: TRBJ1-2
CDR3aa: CASSASTRQSIPRLDYGYTF
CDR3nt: TGTGCCAGCAGCGCCTCTACCCGACAGAGCATCCCTAGGTTGGACTATGGCTACACCTTC

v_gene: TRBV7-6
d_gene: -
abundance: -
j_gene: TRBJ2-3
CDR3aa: CASSRPQGLLNTDTQYF
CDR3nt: TGTGCCAGCAGCCGACCACAGGGATTGTTGAACACAGATACGCAGTATTTT

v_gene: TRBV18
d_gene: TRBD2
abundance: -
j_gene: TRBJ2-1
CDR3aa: CASSPAGVNNEQFF
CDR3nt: TGTGCCAGCTCACCCGCGGGAGTGAATAATGAGCAGTTCTTC

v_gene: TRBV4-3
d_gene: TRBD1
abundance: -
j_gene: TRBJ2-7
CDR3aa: CASSQRGQGAPYEQYF
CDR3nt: TGCGCCAGCAGCCAAAGGGGACAGGGAGCCCCCTACGAGCAGTACTTC

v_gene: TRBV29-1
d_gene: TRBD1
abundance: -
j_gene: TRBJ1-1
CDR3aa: CSASLIDRDTEAFF
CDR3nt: TGCAGCGCCTCCCTTATTGACAGGGACACTGAAGCTTTCTTT

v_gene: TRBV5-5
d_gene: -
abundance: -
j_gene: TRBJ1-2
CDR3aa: CASSPTGTNYGYTF
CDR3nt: TGTGCCAGCAGCCCCACGGGGACTAACTATGGCTACACCTTC

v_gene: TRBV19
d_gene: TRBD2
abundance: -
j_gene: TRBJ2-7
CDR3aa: CASSIGGSGSYEQYF
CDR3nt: TGTGCCAGTAGTATAGGCGGGAGTGGTTCCTACGAGCAGTACTTC

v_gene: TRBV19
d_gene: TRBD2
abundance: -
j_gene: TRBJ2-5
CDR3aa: CASSSNQAGAGETQYF
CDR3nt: TGTGCCAGTAGCTCCAACCAAGCGGGAGCGGGGGAGACCCAGTACTTC

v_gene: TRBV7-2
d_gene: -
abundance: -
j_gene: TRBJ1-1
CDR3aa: CASSNRAENTEAFF
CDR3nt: TGTGCCAGCAGCAACCGGGCCGAAAACACTGAAGCTTTCTTT

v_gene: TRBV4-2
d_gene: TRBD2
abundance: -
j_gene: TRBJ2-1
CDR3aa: CASSPALAGVGGDNEQFF
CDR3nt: TGTGCCAGCAGCCCCGCCCTAGCGGGAGTAGGGGGTGACAATGAGCAGTTCTTC

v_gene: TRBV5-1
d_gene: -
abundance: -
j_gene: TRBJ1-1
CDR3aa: CASSPPSSFTEAFF
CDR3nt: TGCGCCAGCAGCCCACCTAGCTCCTTCACTGAAGCTTTCTTT

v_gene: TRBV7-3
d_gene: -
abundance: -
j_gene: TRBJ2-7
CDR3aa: CASSFTGASYEQYF
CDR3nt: TGTGCCAGCAGCTTCACCGGGGCCTCCTACGAGCAGTACTTC

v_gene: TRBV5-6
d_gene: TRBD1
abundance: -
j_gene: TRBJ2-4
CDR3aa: CASSWGTGVAYF
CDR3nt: TGTGCCAGCAGCTGGGGGACAGGGGTCGCGTACTTC

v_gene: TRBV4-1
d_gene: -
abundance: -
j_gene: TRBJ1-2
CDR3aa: CASSQRTMLIRDVGYTF
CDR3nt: TGCGCCAGCAGCCAACGGACCATGCTAATCCGGGACGTTGGCTACACCTTC

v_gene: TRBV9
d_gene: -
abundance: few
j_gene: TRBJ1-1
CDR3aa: CASSADAGNTEAFF
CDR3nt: TGTGCCAGCAGCGCGGATGCGGGGAACACTGAAGCTTTCTTT

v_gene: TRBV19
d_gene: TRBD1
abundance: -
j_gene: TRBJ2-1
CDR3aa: CASSFLGTDNNEQFF
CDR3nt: TGTGCCAGTAGTTTCCTCGGGACAGATAACAATGAGCAGTTCTTC

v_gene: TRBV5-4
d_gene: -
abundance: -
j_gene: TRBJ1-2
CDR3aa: CASSLASGYYGYTF
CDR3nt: TGTGCCAGCAGCTTGGCCTCAGGGTACTATGGCTACACCTTC

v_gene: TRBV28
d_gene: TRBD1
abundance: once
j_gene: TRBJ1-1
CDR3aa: CASSPPRGPYTEAFF
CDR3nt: TGTGCCAGCAGTCCGCCGAGGGGGCCGTACACTGAAGCTTTCTTT

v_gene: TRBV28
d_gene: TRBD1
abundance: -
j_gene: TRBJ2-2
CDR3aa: CASRRTGGVNTGELFF
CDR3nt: TGTGCCAGCAGACGGACAGGGGGCGTGAACACCGGGGAGCTGTTTTTT

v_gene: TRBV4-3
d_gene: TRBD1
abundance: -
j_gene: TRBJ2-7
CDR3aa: CASSRGTGGYEQYF
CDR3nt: TGCGCCAGCAGCCGCGGGACAGGGGGCTACGAGCAGTACTTC

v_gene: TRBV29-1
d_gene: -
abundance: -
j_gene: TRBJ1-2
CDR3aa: CSVAKGGSSYGYTF
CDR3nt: TGCAGCGTTGCAAAGGGAGGGTCTAGCTATGGCTACACCTTC

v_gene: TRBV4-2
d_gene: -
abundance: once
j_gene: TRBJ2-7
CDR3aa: CASSQDSGRASYEQYF
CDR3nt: TGTGCCAGCAGCCAAGATAGTGGGCGTGCCTCCTACGAGCAGTACTTC

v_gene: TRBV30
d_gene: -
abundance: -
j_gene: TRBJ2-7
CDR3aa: CAWTSPESVNFYEQYF
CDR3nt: TGTGCCTGGACTAGTCCCGAATCCGTCAATTTTTACGAGCAGTACTTC

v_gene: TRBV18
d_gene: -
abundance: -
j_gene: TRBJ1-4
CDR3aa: CASSPDSPTNEKLFF
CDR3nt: TGTGCCAGCTCACCCGACAGTCCAACTAATGAAAAACTGTTTTTT

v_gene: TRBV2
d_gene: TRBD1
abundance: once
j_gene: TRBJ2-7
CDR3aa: CASSDRDRATYEQYF
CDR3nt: TGTGCCAGCAGTGATCGCGACAGGGCCACCTACGAGCAGTACTTC